Listed here is a single TCR beta chain. Patients selected for sequencing had displayed CD8+CD57+ cell expansion by flow cytometry. Severe acquired aplastic anemia was present in all patients. These data belong to a study of CD8+CD57+ T cells in acquired aplastic anemia. Study at large: Quantities of DNA derived from sorted CD4+ and CD8+ cells averaged 3.2 ug.

TCR beta VDJ combinations and CDR3 sequences were profiled from genomic DNA. MiXCR was run by TCRdb on the reads, yielding one entry per CDR3 protein. The data contain around 430,000 distinct CDR3 sequences, over 25% of them seen just once; the ten biggest clones take up 0.82%. Trimming cost V 7 bases and J 0 bases, with 13 bases left between them. The CDR3 sequence is 14 residues long. CDR1 and CDR2 from the germline V gene are MNHNS and SASEGT. Material for sequencing was sorted CD4+, CD8+, or CD8+CD57+ T cells (not recorded which) from PBMCs. The origin of this receptor is a human donor with aplastic anemia. The rearrangement links TRBV6-1 to TRBJ2-7; possibly TRBD2 for D (5 bases). The DNA for the CDR3 is TGTGCCAGCATCGGTGCAACTAGCTCCTACGAGCAGTACTTC. It specifies CASIGATSSYEQYF.